This T cell receptor beta chain derives from a study of cytomegalovirus exposure and HLA in healthy donors. General observations from the study: Specificity for CMV antigens was confirmed in vitro for a few of the CMV-associated chains.

TCRdb's copy holds only in-frame clones and misses some; the assay was immunoSEQ multiplex PCR. The sample lists more than 110,000 clones, approximately 87% occurring once. To note about this clone: The target antigen is unknown.

The donors were members of the validation cohort, which comprised roughly 130 subjects and was separate from the first cohort of 666 subjects. The receptor was isolated from a man aged 18 to 30 in good health and CMV-seronegative. What was sequenced was PBMCs.

In nucleotides, the CDR3 is TGTGCCAGCAGCCCGGGACAGGGGGACTATGGCTACACCTTC. Residues: CASSPGQGDYGYTF. The chain uses TRBV11-2 and TRBJ1-2; 11 positions agree with TRBD1. The length of the CDR3 is 14 residues. Per the germline V gene, CDR1 is SGHAT and CDR2 is FQNNGV. Trimming took 5 bases from V and 3 from J; bases not matched to a gene: 2.